These 26 T cell receptor beta chains were all obtained from the same sample, sequenced in a study of blood T cell repertoires in COVID-19. Method: immunoSEQ multiplex PCR; TCRdb's copy keeps in-frame clones and lacks some. The sample has about 140,000 clones, more than 80% seen once. Sequenced sample: peripheral blood. All receptors derive from a woman older than 75 with acute or convalescent COVID-19.

This sequence joins TRBV7-8 and TRBJ2-5, with D maybe TRBD1 (5 bases). V shed 2 bases and J shed 10 bases, with 14 bases lying between them. The CDR3 is 13 residues long. CDR1 SGHVS and CDR2 FQNEAQ come from the germline V gene. The CDR3 nucleotides are TGTGCCAGCAGCTTAATAGTTTGGGGCGACCAGTACTTC. As protein: CASSLIVWGDQYF.

The rearrangement links TRBV19 to TRBJ2-7, with TRBD1 matching over 7 bases. This CDR3 region has 14 residues. J gave up 6 bases and V 5 bases, and 10 bases lay outside the gene matches. Germline CDR1 and CDR2: LNHDA and SQIVND (reference sequence). CDR3 in DNA: TGTGCCAGTAGTGTACAGGGGATGCCCTCCGAGCAGTACTTC. Protein sequence: CASSVQGMPSEQYF.

This clone was recorded once. The rearrangement joins TRBV5-1 to TRBJ2-3; 8 bases are shared with TRBD2. Trimming removed 6 bases from V and 3 bases from J; junction bases left unmatched: 6. There are 14 residues in the CDR3. In germline, CDR1 is SGHRS, CDR2 YFSETQ. CDR3 sequence reads: CASNQRGSTDTQYF. CDR3 DNA sequence: TGCGCCAGCAACCAGCGGGGGTCTACAGATACGCAGTATTTT.

V usage is TRBV7-2 and J usage is TRBJ2-3; 9 positions agree with TRBD2. Germline V lookup: CDR1 SGHTA, CDR2 FQGNSA. The CDR3 totals 16 residues. The trim removed 1 base at V and 1 base at J, leaving 3 bases unmatched. In DNA, the CDR3 is TGTGCCAGCAGCTTAGGGGCTAGCGGGGGCACAGATACGCAGTATTTT. Translating gives CASSLGASGGTDTQYF. Based on the CDR3 plus reference TRBV7-2 and TRBJ2-3, the full variable domain is GAGVSQSPSNKVTEKGKDVELRCDPISGHTALYWYRQSLGQGLEFLIYFQGNSAPDKSGLPSDRFSAERTGGSVSTLTIQRTQQEDSAVYLCASSLGASGGTDTQYFGPGTRLTVL.

This sequence joins TRBV5-1 and TRBJ1-2, with 8 bases identical to TRBD1. The CDR3 contains 14 residues. From germline, CDR1 is SGHRS and CDR2 YFSETQ. The V segment lost 0 bases and the J segment 8 bases; nucleotides outside the gene matches: 6. This CDR3 reads CASSLAQGALGYTF. Here the CDR3 DNA reads TGCGCCAGCAGCTTGGCGCAGGGGGCGTTGGGCTACACCTTC.

The chain couples TRBV19 to TRBJ1-5; perhaps TRBD1 as D (6 bases). This CDR3 has 14 amino acids. Germline loops: CDR1 LNHDA, CDR2 SQIVND (reference sequence). V lost 5 bases to trimming and J lost 3 bases, with 11 bases between them. In nucleotides, the CDR3 is TGTGCCAGTAGTCTCGACAGGCCCAATCAGCCCCAGCATTTT. Translation gives CASSLDRPNQPQHF.

CDR3 amino acids: CASSIGQGGSGTQYF. DNA for the CDR3: TGTGCCAGCAGCATCGGACAGGGGGGCAGTGGTACGCAGTATTTT. The gene calls are TRBV7-3 and TRBJ2-3; TRBD1 matches at 10 bases. J gave up 8 bases and V 5 bases, and 10 bases lay outside the gene matches. The CDR3 length is 15 residues. Germline CDR1 is SGHTA and CDR2 is FQGTGA.

The CDR3 region is CASSIFGRGAEAFF. The CDR3 DNA sequence: TGTGCCAGTAGTATATTTGGCAGGGGTGCTGAAGCTTTCTTT. The V call is TRBV19, the J call TRBJ1-1; D possibly corresponds to TRBD1 (6 bases). V was clipped by 2 bases and J by 6 bases, with 13 bases between them. CDR1 is LNHDA, CDR2 SQIVND, per germline (reference sequence). This CDR3 has 14 residues.

V gene TRBV19 combines with J gene TRBJ1-5; 9 bases fit TRBD1. Germline V gene lookup returns CDR1 LNHDA and CDR2 SQIVND (reference sequence). CDR3 length: 19 residues. The trim removed 3 bases at V and 6 bases at J, leaving 18 bases unmatched. The CDR3 is CASSIRSPQQGAPRQPQHF. The CDR3 DNA reads as TGTGCCAGTAGTATCCGCTCCCCTCAACAGGGGGCGCCCCGTCAGCCCCAGCATTTT. Combining the CDR3 with reference TRBV19 and TRBJ1-5 gives the whole variable domain DGGITQSPKYLFRKEGQNVTLSCEQNLNHDAMYWYRQDPGQGLRLIYYSQIVNDFQKGDIAEGYSVSREKKESFPLTVTSAQKNPTAFYLCASSIRSPQQGAPRQPQHFGDGTRLSIL.

The rearrangement uses TRBV3-1 (or the pseudogene TRBV3-2) and TRBJ2-7; D perhaps matches TRBD1 (6 bases). Trimming removed 6 bases from V and 0 bases from J, with 15 bases in between. Germline assignment: CDR1 LGHDT and CDR2 YNNKEL (reference sequence). The CDR3 sequence is 15 residues long. CDR3 sequence (DNA): TGTGCCAGCAGTCCCCCCGGGACACTCTCCTACGAGCAGTACTTC. As protein: CASSPPGTLSYEQYF.

The V call is TRBV19, the J call TRBJ1-6; D remains ambiguous. V lost 6 bases, J lost 9 bases, and 21 bases lay in between. Per germline, CDR1 LNHDA and CDR2 SQIVND (reference sequence). This CDR3 contains 16 residues. As DNA, the CDR3 is TGTGCCAGTAGGCTCAGTCAGGAATTCATCGGTTCACCCCTCCACTTT. Its translation is CASRLSQEFIGSPLHF.

The chain is built from TRBV18 and TRBJ1-5; 12 bases are a match to TRBD1. Germline CDR1 reads KGHSH; CDR2 reads LQKENI. There are 17 residues in the CDR3. V lost 3 bases, J lost 2 bases, and 5 bases stayed unmatched. The CDR3 protein is CASSPKGQGAGNQPQHF. The DNA of the CDR3 is TGTGCCAGCTCACCGAAGGGACAGGGGGCCGGCAATCAGCCCCAGCATTTT. Variable domain in full (rest from reference TRBV18 and TRBJ1-5): NAGVMQNPRHLVRRRGQEARLRCSPMKGHSHVYWYRQLPEEGLKFMVYLQKENIIDESGMPKERFSAEFPKEGPSILRIQQVVRGDSAAYFCASSPKGQGAGNQPQHFGDGTRLSIL.

The CDR3 loop is CASSVEGAVTEAFF. In DNA form, the CDR3 reads TGTGCCAGCTCCGTGGAGGGGGCTGTGACTGAAGCTTTCTTT. The chain carries TRBV19 and TRBJ1-1; 7 bases are a match to TRBD1. Germline V lookup: CDR1 LNHDA, CDR2 SQIVND (reference sequence). The CDR3 contains 14 residues. Trimming at V came to 9 bases and at J to 5 bases, leaving 12 bases not matched to a gene.

V is TRBV7-9 and J is TRBJ1-5, with D uncertain. The CDR3 sequence is 13 residues long. In germline, CDR1 is SEHNR, CDR2 FQNEAQ (reference sequence). V was clipped by 2 bases and J by 2 bases, with 4 bases between them. The CDR3: CASSLTGNQPQHF. The CDR3 DNA reads TGTGCCAGCAGCTTAACGGGCAATCAGCCCCAGCATTTT.

This clone was detected only once. The rearrangement links TRBV9 to TRBJ1-3; D may be TRBD1 (5 bases). V dropped 0 bases and J dropped 2 bases, with 9 bases sitting between them. Germline CDR1 is SGDLS and CDR2 is YYNGEE. The CDR3 extends over 15 amino acids. CDR3 amino acids: CASSVATGPGNTIYF. CDR3 nucleotide sequence: TGTGCCAGCAGCGTAGCTACAGGCCCTGGAAACACCATATATTTT.

The chain carries TRBV2 and TRBJ1-1, with D perhaps matching TRBD1 (6 bases). Germline values: CDR1 SNHLY, CDR2 FYNNEI. With 7 bases removed from V and 3 bases from J, the gap between germline ends came to 15 bases. CDR3 length: 14 amino acids. CDR3 sequence (DNA): TGTGCCAGCAACAGGGCACTTTCGGACACTGAAGCTTTCTTT. This translates into CASNRALSDTEAFF.

This chain links TRBV19 with TRBJ1-5; TRBD1 might be the D (6 bases). The CDR3 is made up of 16 amino acids. V lost 7 bases, J lost 0 bases, and 16 bases lay in between. Germline V gene data show CDR1 as LNHDA and CDR2 as SQIVND (reference sequence). The CDR3 DNA reads as TGTGCCAGTACGGGCCCTAACAGGGCTAGCAATCAGCCCCAGCATTTT. It encodes CASTGPNRASNQPQHF.

The chain couples TRBV18 to TRBJ2-2; TRBD1 agrees at 7 bases. Trimming removed 3 bases from V and 2 bases from J; junction bases left unmatched: 6. CDR3 length: 16 amino acids. Germline lookup yields CDR1 KGHSH and CDR2 LQKENI. CDR3 DNA sequence: TGTGCCAGCTCACCTGCCAGACAGGGCAACACCGGGGAGCTGTTTTTT. Amino acids: CASSPARQGNTGELFF.

J is TRBJ1-2 and V is TRBV9; D gene unclear. The CDR3 has 14 residues. V was trimmed by 0 bases and J by 8 bases, leaving 14 bases between them. The germline V gene has CDR1 SGDLS and CDR2 YYNGEE. The CDR3 here is CASSVAGNYRGYTF. The CDR3 coding sequence is TGTGCCAGCAGCGTAGCCGGGAATTATAGAGGCTACACCTTC. Drawing the rest from reference TRBV9 and TRBJ1-2, the complete variable domain is DSGVTQTPKHLITATGQRVTLRCSPRSGDLSVYWYQQSLDQGLQFLIQYYNGEERAKGNILERFSAQQFPDLHSELNLSSLELGDSALYFCASSVAGNYRGYTFGSGTRLTVV.

The chain recombines TRBV29-1 with TRBJ2-2, with TRBD1 identical over 9 bases. Germline V CDR1 and CDR2: SQVTM, ANQGSEA. Trimming removed 8 bases from V and 0 bases from J; junction bases left unmatched: 4. This CDR3 is built from 14 residues. CDR3 sequence reads: CSTRDRANTGELFF. As DNA, the CDR3 is TGCAGCACCCGGGACAGGGCGAACACCGGGGAGCTGTTTTTT.

V gene TRBV15 combines with J gene TRBJ1-2; D perhaps matches TRBD1 (6 bases). The CDR3 covers 14 residues. The V gene's germline CDR1 is LNHNV and CDR2 YYDKDF (reference sequence). Trimming shortened V by 4 bases and J by 2 bases, and 11 bases separated the two germline ends. The CDR3 DNA follows: TGTGCCACCAGCAAACAGACAGGAAACTATGGCTACACCTTC. Protein sequence: CATSKQTGNYGYTF. The whole variable domain, filled in from reference TRBV15 and TRBJ1-2, reads DAMVIQNPRYQVTQFGKPVTLSCSQTLNHNVMYWYQQKSSQAPKLLFHYYDKDFNNEADTPDNFQSRRPNTSFCFLDIRSPGLGDTAMYLCATSKQTGNYGYTFGSGTRLTVV.

This sequence joins TRBV4-2 and TRBJ2-2; the D is unclear. This CDR3 region has 15 residues. Germline CDR1 is LGHNA and CDR2 is YNFKEQ. The ends were cut back, 1 base at V and 1 base at J, with 7 bases in the middle. In DNA, the CDR3 is TGTGCCAGCAGCCAAGGGGCAGGGAACACCGGGGAGCTGTTTTTT. The encoded protein is CASSQGAGNTGELFF.

The chain links TRBV9 to TRBJ1-3, with 7 bases fitting TRBD1. CDR1 is SGDLS and CDR2 is YYNGEE in the germline V gene. Unmatched junction bases numbered 17, after V lost 7 bases and J lost 4 bases. This CDR3 is 17 amino acids long. CDR3 region: CASQPDRQNSGGNTIYF. CDR3 in DNA: TGTGCCAGCCAACCGGACAGGCAGAATTCTGGAGGAAACACCATATATTTT.

The V gene is TRBV5-1, the J gene TRBJ2-2, with unresolved D. V shed 0 bases and J shed 4 bases, with 10 bases lying between them. The CDR3 runs 15 residues. Germline V CDR1 and CDR2: SGHRS, YFSETQ. DNA for the CDR3: TGCGCCAGCAGCTTGGAGGCGGTGGGCACCGGGGAGCTGTTTTTT. Translating it yields CASSLEAVGTGELFF. The full variable domain, its missing parts supplied by reference TRBV5-1 and TRBJ2-2, is KAGVTQTPRYLIKTRGQQVTLSCSPISGHRSVSWYQQTPGQGLQFLFEYFSETQRNKGNFPGRFSGRQFSNSRSEMNVSTLELGDSALYLCASSLEAVGTGELFFGEGSRLTVL.

This chain connects TRBV3-1 (or the pseudogene TRBV3-2) to TRBJ2-2, with no clear D. Germline loops: CDR1 LGHDT, CDR2 YNNKEL (reference sequence). The CDR3 length is 13 residues. The V gene lost 4 bases and the J gene lost 5 bases, with 8 bases spanning the gap. The DNA of the CDR3 is TGTGCCAGCAGCCTTTCCCTTACCGGGGAGCTGTTTTTT. Residues: CASSLSLTGELFF.

The CDR3 sequence: CASSSGPADTEAFF. The CDR3 region has the DNA TGCGCCAGCAGCTCCGGCCCAGCGGACACTGAAGCTTTCTTT. The chain carries TRBV5-1 and TRBJ1-1; D unclear. Germline V gene data show CDR1 as SGHRS and CDR2 as YFSETQ. The CDR3 sequence is 14 residues long. V was trimmed by 3 bases and J by 3 bases, leaving 12 bases between them.